Below, 26 T cell receptor beta chains from the same sample are listed, as sequenced in a study of Ad26.COV2.S vaccination and SARS-CoV-2 variants. The sample's treatment: about 20 received Ad26.COV2.S at low or high dose, single or two shots; roughly five received placebo; per-sample allocation not given. The study sampled participants on day 63 after the first vaccine or placebo injection. The data were produced by immunoSEQ multiplex PCR, yet TCRdb's version contains in-frame clones alone and is incomplete. The sample records about 680,000 clones, more than 70% being singletons. This specimen was peripheral blood, taken in a trial of Ad26.COV2.S vaccine versus placebo. These receptors originate from a person between 18 and 59 years old who received the Ad26.COV2.S COVID-19 vaccine or a placebo.

The chain employs TRBV18 and TRBJ1-1; 7 bases fit TRBD1. The ends lost 2 bases at V and 0 bases at J; junction bases unmatched: 6. CDR3 length equals 16 residues. Looked up from germline, CDR1 is KGHSH and CDR2 is LQKENI. CDR3 loop: CASSPMGTAMNTEAFF. The CDR3, as DNA: TGTGCCAGCTCACCAATGGGGACAGCGATGAACACTGAAGCTTTCTTT.

The chain links TRBV27 to TRBJ2-5; 8 bases are a match to TRBD1. The CDR3 length is 14 residues. With 5 bases clipped from V and 4 bases from J, the junction kept 6 bases outside the gene matches. Germline CDR1 and CDR2: MNHEY and SMNVEV (reference sequence). CDR3 residues: CASSTRGRGETQYF. The CDR3, as DNA: TGTGCCAGCAGTACCAGGGGGCGCGGAGAGACCCAGTACTTC.

The chain links TRBV1 to TRBJ2-3; the table assigns TRBD2, which was not confirmed against the DNA. TRBV1 represents a pseudogene. The CDR3 is 17 amino acids. Here the CDR3 reads CTSSQPSGGARTDTQYF. The CDR3 nucleotides read TGCACCAGCAGCCAACCTAGCGGGGGGGCTCGCACAGATACGCAGTATTTT.

The table lists this clone with a few counts. CDR3 sequence (DNA): TGTGCTAGTGGGGGACAGGGGTGGAATTCACCCCTCCACTTT. It codes for CASGGQGWNSPLHF. The chain couples TRBV12-5 to TRBJ1-6, with 10 positions matching TRBD1. Germline V gene lookup returns CDR1 LGHNT and CDR2 FRNRAP. J lost 7 bases, V lost 6 bases, and 3 bases had no gene match. CDR3 length: 14 amino acids.

The chain has TRBV5-1 and TRBJ2-7; 10 positions agree with TRBD2. V was clipped by 0 bases and J by 2 bases; unmatched bases: 5. This CDR3 contains 16 residues. The germline V gene encodes CDR1 SGHRS and CDR2 YFSETQ. CDR3 protein: CASSLDPAGGPYEQYF. CDR3 DNA sequence: TGCGCCAGCAGCTTGGACCCAGCGGGAGGGCCCTACGAGCAGTACTTC.

V is TRBV12-3 or TRBV12-4 and J is TRBJ2-1; tentative D call: TRBD1 (5 bases). There are 12 residues in the CDR3. Deletions cut 5 bases from V and 6 bases from J, with 8 bases between. CDR3: CASSVQVNEQFF. The CDR3 DNA sequence: TGTGCCAGCAGTGTACAGGTCAATGAGCAGTTCTTC.

This clone was picked up one time. The rearrangement uses TRBV27 and TRBJ2-7, with 9 bases matching TRBD2. Germline CDR1 MNHEY, CDR2 SMNVEV (reference sequence). This CDR3 has 15 residues. The junction had 2 bases not matched to a gene; V was cut back by 1 base and J by 1 base. CDR3 coding DNA: TGTGCCAGCAGTTTATATGCGGGAGGGTCCTACGAGCAGTACTTC. Its translation is CASSLYAGGSYEQYF.

This chain links TRBV3-1 (or the pseudogene TRBV3-2) with TRBJ2-7; D may match TRBD1 or TRBD2 (5 bases each). Trimming left V 5 bases short and J 3 bases short, with 11 bases between. This CDR3 is built from 13 residues. Germline V lookup: CDR1 LGHDT, CDR2 YNNKEL (reference sequence). The CDR3 bases are TGTGCCAGCAGCTTGGGACGAAACTACGAGCAGTACTTC. This gives the protein CASSLGRNYEQYF.

In its sample, this clone was seen once. The chain uses TRBV6-6 and TRBJ2-7; D possibly corresponds to TRBD2 (6 bases). The CDR3 sequence is 14 residues long. V lost 8 bases, J lost 1 base, and 15 bases lay in between. CDR1 is MNHNY and CDR2 is SVGAGI in the germline V gene (reference sequence). The CDR3 here is CASCGVSKSYEQYF. The CDR3 bases are TGTGCCAGCTGCGGGGTATCTAAATCCTACGAGCAGTACTTC.

The chain employs TRBV6-1 and TRBJ1-1, with D possibly being TRBD1 (5 bases). The germline V gene has CDR1 MNHNS and CDR2 SASEGT. The CDR3 consists of 14 residues. V gave up 2 bases and J gave up 5 bases, with 12 bases separating them. The CDR3 coding sequence is TGTGCCAGCAGTGAATGGGGCGCCGGGACTGAAGCTTTCTTT. This translates into CASSEWGAGTEAFF.

This chain uses TRBV3-1 (or the pseudogene TRBV3-2) with TRBJ2-6; no reliable D call. Germline loops: CDR1 LGHDT, CDR2 YNNKEL (reference sequence). The CDR3 runs 15 residues. Trimming removed 4 bases from V and 1 base from J, with 8 bases in between. The CDR3 here is CASSRLLSGANVLTF. The CDR3 DNA is TGTGCCAGCAGCCGTCTCCTATCTGGGGCCAACGTCCTGACTTTC.

The V gene is TRBV5-1, the J gene TRBJ2-1, with D possibly matching TRBD2 (5 bases). Trimming removed 7 bases from V and 0 bases from J, with 17 bases in between. The CDR3 runs 16 residues. Germline V CDR1 and CDR2: SGHRS, YFSETQ. Here the CDR3 reads CASAHGERPSYNEQFF. The CDR3 DNA sequence: TGCGCCAGCGCCCACGGGGAGAGGCCCTCCTACAATGAGCAGTTCTTC.

V usage is TRBV24-1 and J usage is TRBJ2-1; no clear D. This CDR3 region has 14 residues. Germline values: CDR1 KGHDR, CDR2 SFDVKD. Trimming took 1 base from V and 3 from J, leaving 6 bases between them. Here the CDR3 DNA reads TGTGCCACCAGTGATTTCAGGTTCTACAATGAGCAGTTCTTC. Protein product: CATSDFRFYNEQFF.

This chain uses TRBV10-2 with TRBJ1-3, with D possibly TRBD1 on 5 matching bases. CDR3 length equals 15 residues. With 6 bases removed from V and 4 bases from J, the gap between germline ends came to 16 bases. Germline values: CDR1 WSHSY, CDR2 SAAADI. CDR3 sequence: CASRGDRVGGNTIYF. Written as DNA, the CDR3 is TGCGCCAGCAGGGGGGACCGCGTTGGGGGAAACACCATATATTTT.

The chain uses TRBV4-2 and TRBJ1-2, with 8 bases lining up with TRBD1. Germline V lookup: CDR1 LGHNA, CDR2 YNFKEQ. The ends lost 0 bases at V and 5 bases at J; junction bases unmatched: 8. This CDR3 region has 16 residues. CDR3 DNA: TGTGCCAGCAGCCAAGATGGGCAGGGGGCGCAGTATGGCTACACCTTC. Protein sequence: CASSQDGQGAQYGYTF.

This chain uses TRBV4-3 with TRBJ1-2; 7 nucleotides align to TRBD1. There are 14 residues in the CDR3. Germline V gene sequence: CDR1 LGHNA, CDR2 YSLEER. J gave up 5 bases and V 4 bases, and 7 bases lay outside the gene matches. CDR3 region: CASSRNRDSYGYTF. For the CDR3, the DNA is TGCGCCAGCAGCCGCAACCGGGACAGTTATGGCTACACCTTC.

The rearrangement joins TRBV19 to TRBJ2-7; D perhaps matches TRBD1 (6 bases). Between the trimmed V and J ends, which lost 6 bases and 2 bases, there was a span of 14 bases. This CDR3 is built from 14 residues. Germline lookup yields CDR1 LNHDA and CDR2 SQIVND (reference sequence). The CDR3 DNA reads TGTGCCAGTAGGACAGGTGAGGGGCCCTACGAGCAGTACTTC. It translates to CASRTGEGPYEQYF. Based on the CDR3 plus reference TRBV19 and TRBJ2-7, the full variable domain is DGGITQSPKYLFRKEGQNVTLSCEQNLNHDAMYWYRQDPGQGLRLIYYSQIVNDFQKGDIAEGYSVSREKKESFPLTVTSAQKNPTAFYLCASRTGEGPYEQYFGPGTRLTVT.

The V and J genes are TRBV24-1 and TRBJ2-5, with D possibly being TRBD2 (6 bases). The V gene's germline CDR1 is KGHDR and CDR2 SFDVKD. This CDR3 spans 15 amino acids. The germline V and J ends were trimmed by 4 bases and 5 bases, with 16 bases remaining between them. DNA for the CDR3: TGTGCCACCAGTGACCCCGGGAGCCCCGGGGAGACCCAGTACTTC. This gives the protein CATSDPGSPGETQYF.

The rearrangement joins TRBV6-1 to TRBJ2-7, with a possible D match to TRBD1 (5 bases). The germline CDR1 and CDR2 sequences are MNHNS and SASEGT. This CDR3 comprises 15 residues. V was shortened by 2 bases and J by 0 bases, with 11 bases between the two germline ends. The CDR3 loop reads CASSEFRQGSYEQYF. For the CDR3, the DNA is TGTGCCAGCAGTGAATTTAGGCAGGGCTCCTACGAGCAGTACTTC.

The rearrangement joins TRBV7-2 to TRBJ1-6, with D unclear. The CDR3 contains 14 residues. Germline-derived CDR1 and CDR2 are SGHTA and FQGNSA. Trimming shortened V by 3 bases and J by 7 bases, and 10 bases separated the two germline ends. The CDR3 DNA follows: TGTGCCAGCAGCTTGTTCCGCATCAATTCACCCCTCCACTTT. Amino acid sequence: CASSLFRINSPLHF.

This clone was seen just once. This sequence joins TRBV3-1 (or the pseudogene TRBV3-2) and TRBJ1-5; D remains ambiguous. This CDR3 has 12 amino acids. The V end was cut by 1 base, the J end by 7 bases, with 5 bases between. Germline V gene data show CDR1 as LGHDT and CDR2 as YNNKEL (reference sequence). The CDR3 sequence is CASSQARQPQHF. DNA of the CDR3: TGTGCCAGCAGCCAAGCACGGCAGCCCCAGCATTTT.

This clone was counted a few times. This chain uses TRBV6-5 with TRBJ2-7; 9 bases are a match to TRBD1. Germline CDR1 is MNHEY and CDR2 is SVGAGI. The CDR3 covers 15 residues. V lost 5 bases, J lost 2 bases, and 7 bases stayed unmatched. CDR3 DNA sequence: TGTGCCAGCAGTAAACCGGGACAGGGTACCTACGAGCAGTACTTC. Translated: CASSKPGQGTYEQYF.

The chain carries TRBV14 and TRBJ1-2; 7 positions agree with TRBD1. This CDR3 has 17 residues. The trim removed 0 bases at V and 3 bases at J, leaving 10 bases unmatched. Germline V lookup: CDR1 SGHDN, CDR2 FVKESK. The CDR3 here is CASSQDRWDSPDYGYTF. The DNA for the CDR3 is TGTGCCAGCAGCCAAGACCGGTGGGACAGCCCGGACTATGGCTACACCTTC.

This chain uses TRBV10-3 with TRBJ1-6; D remains unclear. Germline lookup yields CDR1 ENHRY and CDR2 SYGVKD. The CDR3 sequence is 14 residues long. Trimming left V 4 bases short and J 6 bases short, with 10 bases between. The CDR3 loop reads CAISGGIGNSPLHF. The CDR3 DNA follows: TGTGCCATCAGTGGGGGTATCGGTAATTCACCCCTCCACTTT.

Concerning this clone itself: Other nucleotide sequences in the sample specify the same CDR3. The rearrangement uses TRBV11-2 and TRBJ1-1; 7 bases agree with TRBD1. Germline CDR1 reads SGHAT; CDR2 reads FQNNGV. The CDR3 is 16 residues long. The J segment lost 0 bases and the V segment lost 0 bases, leaving 4 bases of the junction unmatched. The CDR3 here is CASSLDRTGVNTEAFF. The CDR3 nucleotides read TGTGCCAGCAGCTTAGATCGGACAGGAGTGAACACTGAAGCTTTCTTT.

V is TRBV3-1 (or the pseudogene TRBV3-2) and J is TRBJ1-1; D gene uncertain. CDR1 LGHDT and CDR2 YNNKEL come from the germline V gene (reference sequence). The CDR3 is 15 amino acids. V was trimmed by 0 bases and J by 1 base, leaving 9 bases between them. CDR3 protein: CASSQDPAGNTEAFF. CDR3 DNA sequence: TGTGCCAGCAGCCAAGATCCCGCCGGGAACACTGAAGCTTTCTTT.